Each of the 27 T cell receptor beta chains below was sequenced from the same sample in a study of CD8+ T cells in alopecia areata. CD4, CD8alpha, NKG2D, NKG2ACE and other markers were used to sort pooled cutaneous lymph node cells. cDNA prepared by RNA extraction and subsequent reverse transcription served as the template for sequencing. Generated by immunoSEQ multiplex PCR, the TCRdb table keeps only in-frame clones and is missing some. There are over 15,000 clones in the sample, none observed a single time. Sequences were obtained from CD8+ T cells sorted from a lymph node. The source is a C3H/HeJ mouse with alopecia areata. MHC haplotype of the strain: H2-k.

This clone occurred a few times. The genes are named according to mouse. The chain's CDR3 is CASSRDRESNSDYTF. The DNA read from the CDR3 is TGTGCCAGCAGCCGGGACAGGGAAAGTAACTCC. The rearrangement links TRBV5 to TRBJ1-2; 9 nucleotides agree with TRBD1. The sequence runs out 4 residues before the end of the CDR3; the remainder is reconstructed from the germline J gene. From germline, CDR1 is LGHNA and CDR2 YNLKQL (reference sequence). With V trimmed by 4 bases and J by 2 bases, 5 bases remained unmatched. The CDR3 is made up of 15 amino acids.

This clone came up a few times. Gene names are the mouse ones. The read comes to an end 4 residues before the CDR3 does, leaving the germline J gene to fill in the end. The chain carries TRBV13-2 and TRBJ1-2; D is ambiguous. Trimming left V 2 bases short and J 0 bases short, with 5 bases between. This CDR3 has 13 amino acids. Germline values: CDR1 NNHNN, CDR2 SYGAGS (reference sequence). The CDR3 bases that were read are TGTGCCAGCGGTGAGACAACAAACTCC. Encoded protein: CASGETTNS. The entire CDR3 reads CASGETTNSDYTF.

This clone was seen repeatedly, ten times or more. Gene names and germline match the mouse. CDR3 protein: CASSIAGGNTGQLYF. The CDR3 bases that were read are TGTGCCAGCAGTATAGCAGGAGGGAACACCGGG. This rearrangement joins TRBV19 to TRBJ2-2, with D unclear. The read stops 4 residues short of the end of the CDR3; the missing end is completed from the germline J gene. Germline V CDR1 and CDR2: FNHDT, SITEND (reference sequence). Trimming removed 0 bases from V and 2 bases from J, with 8 bases in between. The CDR3 runs to 15 residues.

This clone was counted ten times or more. The genes are named according to mouse. CDR3 loop: CASSRDWGGADTQYF. Partial CDR3 DNA: TGTGCCAGCAGTCGGGACTGGGGGGGCGCGGAC. The genes are TRBV19 and TRBJ2-5; TRBD2 matches at 14 bases. The CDR3 extends 4 residues past the end of the read, so its final part is completed from the germline J gene. The CDR3 covers 15 residues. The V gene's germline CDR1 is FNHDT and CDR2 SITEND (reference sequence). Drawing the rest from reference TRBV19 and TRBJ2-5, the complete variable domain is GGIITQTPKFLIGQEGQKLTLKCQQNFNHDTMYWYRQDSGKGLRLIYYSITENDLQKGDLSEGYDASREKKSSFSLTVTSAQKNEMAVFLCASSRDWGGADTQYFGPGTRLLVL.

Comment on this clone: Gene names and germline match the mouse. The read terminates 4 residues before the CDR3 end, so the remaining end is supplied by the germline J gene. V and J are TRBV14 and TRBJ2-1, with TRBD1 identical over 9 bases. There are 15 residues in the CDR3. Trimming removed 5 bases from V and 1 base from J; junction bases left unmatched: 4. Germline CDR1 SGHDT, CDR2 FRDEAV. The CDR3 protein is CASSRTGANYAEQFF. The CDR3 DNA, read in part, is TGTGCCAGCAGCCGGACAGGGGCCAACTATGCT.

A few counts support this clone. Mouse gene names apply. From the germline J gene comes the end of the CDR3, since the read stops 4 residues before it. The chain recombines TRBV13-2 with TRBJ2-1, with a tentative D call TRBD1 (6 bases). The V gene lost 6 bases and the J gene lost 1 base, with 8 bases spanning the gap. The V gene's germline CDR1 is NNHNN and CDR2 SYGAGS (reference sequence). This CDR3 is built from 13 residues. CDR3 protein: CASEQGNYAEQFF. CDR3 bases read: TGTGCCAGCGAGCAGGGGAACTATGCT.

As for this clone: Gene labels here are mouse ones. The sequence runs out 4 residues before the end of the CDR3; the remainder is reconstructed from the germline J gene. The rearrangement joins TRBV1 to TRBJ2-2; 9 positions agree with TRBD1. The CDR3 runs 15 residues. The germline V gene encodes CDR1 NSQYPW and CDR2 LRSPGD (reference sequence). The junction had 2 bases not matched to a gene; V was cut back by 6 bases and J by 0 bases. CDR3 DNA, as far as it was read: TGCACCTGCAGAGGGACAGGGTCAAACACCGGG. Translation gives CTCRGTGSNTG. The full-length CDR3 reads as CTCRGTGSNTGQLYF.

This clone was detected only a few times. Germline and genes here are mouse. The CDR3 end is not reached by the read, which stops 4 residues before it; the germline J gene fills it in. V gene TRBV1 combines with J gene TRBJ2-7, with D possibly TRBD1 on 5 matching bases. The CDR3 totals 13 residues. Per germline, CDR1 NSQYPW and CDR2 LRSPGD (reference sequence). Trimming took off 1 base at V and 3 bases at J, with 7 bases between the two ends. The CDR3 bases that were read are TGCACCTGCAGTGCAGTCAGGGTCTAT. It is translated as CTCSAVRVY. The complete CDR3 sequence is CTCSAVRVYEQYF.

This clone was counted many times. Gene names are mouse gene names. The read finishes 4 residues shy of the CDR3 end, and the germline J gene is used to complete it. V usage is TRBV1 and J usage is TRBJ2-5, with no clear D. The germline V gene encodes CDR1 NSQYPW and CDR2 LRSPGD (reference sequence). There are 12 residues in the CDR3. CDR3 region: CTCSGDIDTQYF. CDR3 DNA, as far as it was read: TGCACCTGCAGTGGTGACATAGAC.

Concerning this clone itself: Gene names and germline match the mouse. The sequenced part of the CDR3 DNA is TGCACCTGCAGTGCAGACTGGGGGGGCGCAAGTCAAAAC. This sequence encodes CTCSADWGGASQN. The CDR3 in full is CTCSADWGGASQNTLYF. The chain employs TRBV1 and TRBJ2-4; 10 nucleotides agree with TRBD2. From the germline J gene comes the end of the CDR3, since the read stops 4 residues before it. Trimming removed 0 bases from V and 0 bases from J; junction bases left unmatched: 3. Germline-derived CDR1 and CDR2 are NSQYPW and LRSPGD (reference sequence). The CDR3 covers 17 residues.

About this clone: Any gene name here is a mouse gene name. The read halts 4 residues ahead of the CDR3 end, with the missing end drawn from the germline J gene. This sequence joins TRBV13-3 and TRBJ2-5; D gene ambiguous. Germline CDR1 NNHDY, CDR2 SYVADS. V was trimmed by 4 bases and J by 0 bases, leaving 6 bases between them. The CDR3 has 13 amino acids. Partial CDR3 DNA: TGTGCCAGCAGTCCATTTAACCAAGAC. Translation: CASSPFNQD. The complete CDR3 protein is CASSPFNQDTQYF.

This clone was found many times. Mouse gene names apply. The missing CDR3 end, 4 residues past where the read stops, is filled in from the germline J gene. The chain carries TRBV13-3 and TRBJ2-1; TRBD1 aligns across 10 bases. The germline CDR1 and CDR2 sequences are NNHDY and SYVADS. This CDR3 is 14 amino acids long. Trimming cost V 6 bases and J 3 bases; bases outside gene matches: 3. The sequenced CDR3 bases are TGTGCCAGCACCCGGACAGGGGGCTATGCT. Its protein product is CASTRTGGYA. The full CDR3 sequence reads CASTRTGGYAEQFF.

This clone was counted at least ten times. Mouse gene names apply. The observed sequence ends 4 residues before the CDR3 terminus, with the missing tail filled in from the germline J gene. The chain is built from TRBV13-3 and TRBJ2-5; 7 nucleotides line up with TRBD1. CDR1 and CDR2 from the germline V gene are NNHDY and SYVADS. CDR3 size: 14 residues. The CDR3 sequence is CASSEATGRDTQYF. CDR3 DNA (partial): TGTGCCAGCAGTGAGGCGACAGGGCGAGAC.

The sample holds many counts of this clone. Gene names are the mouse ones. Coverage ceases 4 residues before the CDR3 finishes, and the germline J gene fills in the end. The rearrangement uses TRBV13-2 and TRBJ1-2, with 7 bases that match TRBD1. Per germline, CDR1 NNHNN and CDR2 SYGAGS (reference sequence). The CDR3 extends over 13 amino acids. Partial CDR3 DNA: TGTGCCAGCGGTGAAATACAGGGGTCC. This translates into CASGEIQGS. The whole CDR3 sequence reads CASGEIQGSDYTF.

Details on this clone: These gene names are mouse names. The sequence runs out 4 residues before the end of the CDR3; the remainder is reconstructed from the germline J gene. The J gene is TRBJ2-3, the V gene TRBV13-2; D remains unclear. From germline, CDR1 is NNHNN and CDR2 SYGAGS (reference sequence). CDR3 length: 14 residues. V was trimmed by 2 bases and J by 0 bases, leaving 7 bases between them. The CDR3 sequence is CASGETPSAETLYF. The CDR3 bases that were read are TGTGCCAGCGGTGAGACTCCTAGTGCAGAA.

This clone was picked up a small number of times. All gene names here are mouse names. The read ends 4 residues before the CDR3 terminus; that terminus is restored from the germline J gene. This chain uses TRBV13-3 with TRBJ1-4; D is ambiguous. The V gene lost 4 bases and the J gene lost 0 bases, with 4 bases spanning the gap. The CDR3 consists of 13 residues. CDR1 is NNHDY and CDR2 is SYVADS in the germline V gene. CDR3 DNA, as far as it was read: TGTGCCAGCAGTCAGATTTCCAACGAA. Its protein is CASSQISNE. The full CDR3 is CASSQISNERLFF.

With regard to this clone: All gene names here are mouse names. The read halts 4 residues ahead of the CDR3 end, with the missing end drawn from the germline J gene. V gene TRBV19 combines with J gene TRBJ2-1; TRBD2 might be the D (5 bases). V dropped 2 bases and J dropped 4 bases, with 7 bases sitting between them. Per germline, CDR1 FNHDT and CDR2 SITEND (reference sequence). The CDR3 runs 13 residues. Partial CDR3 DNA: TGTGCCAGCAGTATGGTGGGGTATGCT. Amino acid sequence: CASSMVGYA. The CDR3 as a whole reads CASSMVGYAEQFF. The variable domain in full, with the rest retrieved from reference TRBV19 and TRBJ2-1, is GGIITQTPKFLIGQEGQKLTLKCQQNFNHDTMYWYRQDSGKGLRLIYYSITENDLQKGDLSEGYDASREKKSSFSLTVTSAQKNEMAVFLCASSMVGYAEQFFGPGTRLTVL.

On this clone itself: The germline and genes are mouse ones. The CDR3 goes on 4 residues after the read ends, and that part is filled in from the germline J gene. J is TRBJ2-1 and V is TRBV13-1, with TRBD2 identical over 9 bases. Looked up from germline, CDR1 is NSHNY and CDR2 is SYGAGN. This CDR3 has 16 amino acids. After removal of 2 bases from V and 2 bases from J, the junction contained 5 bases not matched to a gene. The chain's CDR3 is CASSDVDWGHYAEQFF. The covered CDR3 bases are TGTGCCAGCAGTGACGTTGACTGGGGGCACTATGCT.

This clone was counted ten times or more. The genes and germline here are from mouse. Coverage ceases 4 residues before the CDR3 finishes, and the germline J gene fills in the end. The gene calls are TRBV14 and TRBJ2-5; 11 bases match TRBD1. Germline CDR1 is SGHDT and CDR2 is FRDEAV. The ends lost 1 base at V and 3 bases at J; junction bases unmatched: 1. The CDR3 spans 15 residues. CDR3 region: CASSFRDRGQDTQYF. Partial CDR3 DNA: TGTGCCAGCAGTTTCCGGGACAGGGGGCAAGAC.

This clone was detected a few times. The gene names given are mouse names. The CDR3 end falls 4 residues outside the read, so it is completed with the germline J gene. The chain couples TRBV13-1 to TRBJ1-1; 11 nucleotides match TRBD1. This CDR3 contains 13 residues. Per germline, CDR1 NSHNY and CDR2 SYGAGN. The CDR3: CASRPGQGAEVFF. Incomplete CDR3 DNA: TGTGCCAGCAGACCGGGACAGGGGGCA.

At least ten counts were recorded for this clone. Each gene name is a mouse one. The read terminates 4 residues before the CDR3 end, so the remaining end is supplied by the germline J gene. The chain combines TRBV17 with TRBJ2-2; D gene ambiguous. Germline loops: CDR1 MNHDT, CDR2 YYDKIL. This CDR3 region has 14 residues. The V end lost 3 bases, the J end lost 1 base, and 6 bases lay between the germline ends. CDR3 bases read: TGTGCTAGCAGTAGTCCCAAAAACACCGGG. It yields the protein CASSSPKNTG. The whole CDR3 reads CASSSPKNTGQLYF.

At least ten counts were recorded for this clone. TCRdb gives a protein that differs at residue 11 from what the DNA encodes, so the protein here is translated from the DNA. Mouse gene names and germline throughout. Sequencing ends 3 residues short of the CDR3 end; the germline J gene provides the rest. V is TRBV13-1 and J is TRBJ1-6; D is unresolved. TRBJ1-6 is reported as an ORF; its role is uncertain. CDR3 length equals 14 residues. Deletions cut 3 bases from V and 3 bases from J, with 7 bases between. CDR1 and CDR2 (germline): NSHNY, SYGAGN. CDR3 protein: CASSATIYNSPLYF. Incomplete CDR3 DNA: TGTGCCAGCAGTGCCACAATCTATAATTCGCCC.

This clone was observed at least ten times. Genes here carry mouse names. The CDR3 here is CASSGQYEQYF. CDR3 DNA (partial): TGTGCCAGCAGTGGACAGTAT. The chain uses TRBV13-1 and TRBJ2-7, with a possible D match to TRBD1 (5 bases). Read coverage stops 4 residues before the CDR3 terminus; the germline J gene supplies the remainder. The CDR3 has 11 amino acids. The germline V gene has CDR1 NSHNY and CDR2 SYGAGN.

This clone came up many times. Gene names are mouse gene names. The CDR3 reads CASSAGSGNTEVFF. The covered CDR3 bases are TGTGCCAGCAGTGCAGGGAGCGGAAACACA. The chain uses TRBV13-3 and TRBJ1-1; perhaps TRBD1 as D (5 bases). The sequence runs out 4 residues before the end of the CDR3; the remainder is reconstructed from the germline J gene. The CDR3 loop spans 14 amino acids. V was shortened by 3 bases and J by 1 base, with 10 bases between the two germline ends. Germline loops: CDR1 NNHDY, CDR2 SYVADS.

Worth noting for this clone: These gene names are mouse names. The read ends 4 residues early relative to the CDR3; the germline J gene fills the gap. The chain joins TRBV14 to TRBJ2-1; D is undetermined. CDR1 and CDR2 (germline): SGHDT, FRDEAV. This CDR3 contains 13 residues. V was trimmed by 2 bases and J by 5 bases, leaving 8 bases between them. The CDR3 protein is CASSLTDNAEQFF. Incomplete CDR3 DNA: TGTGCCAGCAGTTTAACTGATAATGCT.

The table lists this clone with a few counts. Gene and germline names: mouse. The read ends 4 residues shy of where the CDR3 ends; the end is completed using the germline J gene. V and J are TRBV30 and TRBJ2-5; possible D gene TRBD1, 7 bases. This CDR3 has 14 amino acids. Germline V lookup: CDR1 SQVVS, CDR2 ANEGSEA. Partial CDR3 DNA: TGTAGTTCTAGAGAGAGGGGGCGCGCAGAC. The encoded protein is CSSRERGRAD. The CDR3, in full, reads CSSRERGRADTQYF.

This clone was detected many times. The gene names here belong to mouse. The DNA read from the CDR3 is TGTGCCAGCAGTCCCCTGGGGGCAAGTCAAAAC. This codes for CASSPLGASQN. The whole CDR3 reads CASSPLGASQNTLYF. This rearrangement joins TRBV13-3 to TRBJ2-4; D is possibly TRBD2 (7 bases). The read gets to within 4 residues of the CDR3 end, and the germline J gene fills in the rest. The CDR3 consists of 15 residues. CDR1 NNHDY and CDR2 SYVADS come from the germline V gene. V gave up 4 bases and J gave up 0 bases, with 12 bases separating them.